This is a list of T cell receptor delta chains from one sample in a study of Vδ1+ human thymocytes. TCRdb used CATT to re-call clones from the multiplex PCR reads. This table holds under 30,000 delta-chain clones, more than 6.5% found once. The specimen was Vdelta1+ gamma-delta thymocytes from the thymus. Source of these receptors: a girl under three years old who had congenital heart surgery. CDR3s include the opening cysteine and the closing phenylalanine or tryptophan. Fields, in order: V gene, D gene, J gene, clone size, CDR3 protein, CDR3 DNA. D genes are given only for firm matches. Clone size is shown for a subset of rows, as once, few, many or a class of expanded clone.

TRDV2,TRDD3,TRDJ1,few,CACDTRYWGIQRDTDKLIF,TGTGCCTGTGACACGCGGTACTGGGGGATACAGAGGGACACCGATAAACTCATCTTT
TRDV1,NA,TRDJ1,few,CALGEPSYALGTYTDKLIF,TGTGCTCTTGGGGAACCCTCCTACGCTCTGGGAACTTACACCGATAAACTCATCTTT
TRDV1,TRDD3,TRDJ1,few,CALGSIWGPTDKLIF,TGTGCTCTTGGCTCCATCTGGGGGCCCACCGATAAACTCATCTTT
TRDV1,TRDD3,TRDJ1,few,CALGELWGMRPDKLIF,TGTGCTCTTGGGGAACTTTGGGGGATGCGCCCCGATAAACTCATCTTT
TRDV1,NA,TRDJ1,few,CALGDHRSNNTDKLIF,TGTGCTCTTGGGGATCACAGATCGAACAACACCGATAAACTCATCTTT
TRDV1,NA,TRDJ1,few,CALGELLRGNTDKLIF,TGTGCTCTTGGGGAACTCCTTAGGGGGAACACCGATAAACTCATCTTT
TRDV1,TRDD3,TRDJ1,few,CALGDCIYGGFVLGDTGTDKLIF,TGTGCTCTTGGGGATTGCATCTACGGGGGCTTCGTACTGGGGGATACGGGCACCGATAAACTCATCTTT
TRDV1,TRDD3,TRDJ1,few,CALGELNRRVLGDTPTDKLIF,TGTGCTCTTGGGGAACTGAACAGGAGGGTACTGGGGGATACGCCGACCGATAAACTCATCTTT
TRDV1,TRDD3,TRDJ1,NA,CALGELPTRWGYVNDKLIF,TGTGCTCTTGGGGAACTCCCTACGCGGTGGGGATACGTTAACGATAAACTCATCTTT
TRDV1,NA,TRDJ1,few,CALGELLGANPWYTDKLIF,TGTGCTCTTGGGGAACTTCTAGGGGCTAATCCTTGGTACACCGATAAACTCATCTTT
TRDV1,NA,TRDJ1,NA,CALGDLKASPTDKLIF,TGTGCTCTTGGGGATTTAAAGGCTTCCCCCACCGATAAACTCATCTTT
TRDV1,TRDD3,TRDJ1,NA,CALGESKGIRGGTDKLIF,TGTGCTCTTGGGGAGAGTAAGGGGATACGAGGTGGCACCGATAAACTCATCTTT
TRDV1,TRDD3,TRDJ1,NA,CALGDAPLRGDILRGDDKLIF,TGTGCTCTTGGTGATGCCCCCCTGCGGGGGGATATTCTAAGGGGGGACGATAAACTCATCTTT
TRDV1,NA,TRDJ1,NA,CALGEHPLGALLSYTDKLIF,TGTGCTCTTGGGGAACACCCCCTCGGGGCACTCTTGTCCTATACCGATAAACTCATCTTT
TRDV1,TRDD3,TRDJ1,NA,CALGEPSGIRFTDKLIF,TGTGCTCTTGGGGAACCTTCGGGGATACGCTTCACCGATAAACTCATCTTT
TRDV1,NA,TRDJ1,few,CALGVSDPTLPPYDKLIF,TGTGCTCTTGGGGTTTCCGATCCTACTTTACCGCCTTATGATAAACTCATCTTT
TRDV1,TRDD3,TRDJ1,NA,CALGELLTGGYDGHKLIF,TGTGCTCTTGGGGAACTTCTGACTGGGGGATACGATGGGCATAAACTCATCTTT
TRDV1,TRDD3,TRDJ1,few,CALGELLPRSGDTGGKRQLIF,TGTGCTCTTGGGGAACTTTTACCGCGATCGGGGGATACGGGCGGAAAAAGGCAACTCATCTTT
TRDV1,TRDD3,TRDJ1,few,CALGELPPSSIYWGPLGGPNTDKLIF,TGTGCTCTTGGGGAACTACCCCCCTCTAGCATTTACTGGGGACCCTTAGGGGGCCCCAACACCGATAAACTCATCTTT
TRDV1,NA,TRDJ1,few,CALGELRPREGHPKLIF,TGTGCTCTTGGGGAACTTAGGCCGAGGGAAGGCCATCCGAAACTCATCTTT
TRDV1,NA,TRDJ1,few,CALGDLSYGFMTGGRTDKLIF,TGTGCTCTTGGGGACCTTTCCTACGGGTTCATGACTGGGGGGAGGACCGATAAACTCATCTTT
TRDV1,NA,TRDJ1,few,CALGEGGPLNGTDKLIF,TGTGCTCTTGGGGAAGGAGGCCCCTTAAACGGCACCGATAAACTCATCTTT
TRDV1,TRDD3,TRDJ1,NA,CALGDSLLSGGYVGYTDKLIF,TGTGCTCTTGGGGATAGCCTTCTTTCCGGGGGATACGTAGGGTACACCGATAAACTCATCTTT
TRDV1,TRDD3,TRDJ1,few,CALGELNRSNWGSPRPYTDKLIF,TGTGCTCTTGGGGAACTAAACCGAAGTAACTGGGGGTCCCCTCGGCCGTACACCGATAAACTCATCTTT
TRDV1,TRDD3,TRDJ1,NA,CALGPPNRTGVPCTDKLIF,TGTGCTCTTGGGCCGCCGAACAGAACTGGGGTTCCGTGCACCGATAAACTCATCTTT
TRDV1,TRDD3,TRDJ1,few,CALGEPSYWGIPYTDKLIF,TGTGCTCTTGGGGAACCCTCGTACTGGGGGATTCCTTACACCGATAAACTCATCTTT
TRDV1,TRDD3,TRDJ1,few,CALGEGRLRPGDPPLYTDKLIF,TGTGCTCTTGGGGAAGGTCGCCTGCGCCCGGGGGATCCCCCCCTTTACACCGATAAACTCATCTTT
TRDV1,NA,TRDJ1,few,CALWELVGYGIRGFDKLIF,TGTGCTCTTTGGGAACTAGTTGGGTACGGTATACGGGGATTCGATAAACTCATCTTT
TRDV1,TRDD3,TRDJ1,NA,CALGDRLGGIRIFKLIF,TGTGCTCTTGGGGATCGCCTGGGGGGGATACGGATATTCAAACTCATCTTT
TRDV1,NA,TRDJ1,few,CALGPRVSRGLPSSTDKLIF,TGTGCTCTTGGGCCGCGTGTCTCTAGGGGACTACCCTCTTCCACCGATAAACTCATCTTT
TRDV1,NA,TRDJ1,few,CALGAGSGDELIF,TGTGCTCTTGGGGCCGGATCCGGGGACGAACTCATCTTT
TRDV2,TRDD3,TRDJ1,medium-sized,CACIAVGYADGLIF,TGTGCCTGTATCGCCGTGGGATACGCCGACGGACTCATCTTT
TRDV1,TRDD3,TRDJ1,few,CAPIRGIRGVADKLIF,TGTGCTCCCATACGGGGGATACGCGGTGTCGCCGATAAACTCATCTTT
TRDV1,TRDD3,TRDJ1,NA,CALGREYWGSQRTTDKLIF,TGTGCTCTTGGGAGGGAGTACTGGGGGAGCCAACGGACCACCGATAAACTCATCTTT
TRDV1,TRDD3,TRDJ1,medium-sized,CALGELLSSHQVLGDTPLYTDKLIF,TGTGCTCTTGGGGAACTCCTGTCTTCCCACCAAGTACTGGGGGATACGCCCCTGTACACCGATAAACTCATCTTT
TRDV1,TRDD3,TRDJ1,NA,CALGELYSERSGGHPHKLIF,TGTGCTCTTGGGGAACTTTATTCGGAACGTTCTGGGGGCCACCCTCATAAACTCATCTTT
TRDV1,NA,TRDJ1,NA,CALGVYYTDKLIF,TGTGCTCTTGGGGTCTACTACACCGATAAACTCATCTTT
TRDV1,TRDD3,TRDJ1,few,CALGERSPTGGYRYTDKLIF,TGTGCTCTTGGGGAAAGGTCCCCTACTGGGGGATATAGGTACACCGATAAACTCATCTTT
TRDV1,NA,TRDJ1,few,CALGEFGPRYVNDKLIF,TGTGCTCTTGGGGAATTCGGCCCCCGATACGTGAACGATAAACTCATCTTT
TRAV29/DV5,NA,TRDJ1,medium-sized,CAASSGAYKLIF,TGTGCAGCAAGCTCTGGGGCATATAAACTCATCTTT
TRDV1,NA,TRDJ1,few,CALGENPSYPGGPVGTDKLIF,TGTGCTCTTGGGGAGAACCCTTCCTACCCTGGGGGACCGGTGGGAACCGATAAACTCATCTTT
TRDV1,NA,TRDJ1,few,CALGEDFRPSLALSDKLIF,TGTGCTCTTGGGGAAGACTTTAGGCCTTCCCTAGCGTTATCCGATAAACTCATCTTT
TRDV1,NA,TRDJ1,NA,CALGGLLRRHMAPRRGDKLIF,TGTGCTCTTGGGGGGCTCCTACGGCGACACATGGCACCGCGGAGGGGGGATAAACTCATCTTT
TRDV1,TRDD2,TRDJ1,few,CALGADSSYKTPGNTDKLIF,TGTGCTCTTGGGGCCGATTCTTCCTACAAGACCCCCGGCAACACCGATAAACTCATCTTT
TRDV1,TRDD3,TRDJ1,NA,CALGGLGPTWGYATDKLIF,TGTGCTCTTGGGGGCTTAGGACCTACATGGGGATACGCAACCGATAAACTCATCTTT
TRDV1,TRDD3,TRDJ1,few,CALGEARTGPSTGGYAVLYTDKLIF,TGTGCTCTTGGGGAAGCCAGAACAGGGCCCAGTACTGGGGGATACGCCGTTCTGTACACCGATAAACTCATCTTT
TRDV1,NA,TRDJ3,NA,CALGTHTIAARFGSWDTRQMFF,TGTGCTCTTGGGACCCATACTATCGCTGCTAGGTTTGGATCCTGGGACACCCGACAGATGTTTTTC
TRDV2,NA,TRDJ4,medium-sized,CACDTGLDYTVLAAQPVCSLIF,TGTGCCTGTGACACCGGGCTAGACTACACGGTACTGGCAGCCCAGCCAGTTTGTTCCCTGATCTTT
TRDV1,NA,TRDJ1,NA,CALGELVLPTTPIRAGRRGIGSNADKLIF,TGTGCTCTTGGGGAACTAGTTCTTCCTACGACACCAATTCGGGCTGGTCGGAGGGGGATAGGGAGTAACGCCGATAAACTCATCTTT
TRDV1,NA,TRDJ2,NA,CALGEPRVRGINMGHLTAQLFF,TGTGCTCTTGGGGAACCCCGTGTTCGGGGAATTAATATGGGACATTTGACAGCACAACTCTTCTTT
TRDV1,NA,TRDJ1,NA,CALGLPTWGIGATDKLIF,TGTGCTCTTGGCCTTCCTACCTGGGGGATAGGGGCCACCGATAAACTCATCTTT
TRDV1,NA,TRDJ1,NA,CALGELNDKLIF,TGTGCTCTTGGGGAACTCAACGATAAACTCATCTTT
TRDV1,TRDD3,TRDJ1,NA,CALGERIRQYTDKLIF,TGTGCTCTTGGGGAAAGGATACGTCAATACACCGATAAACTCATCTTT
TRDV1,NA,TRDJ1,NA,CALGELGSYLPWGANTRKLIF,TGTGCTCTTGGGGAACTGGGGTCCTACCTACCCTGGGGGGCTAACACCAGAAAACTCATCTTT
TRDV1,TRDD3,TRDJ1,few,CALGERSIRHWGILDTDKLIF,TGTGCTCTTGGGGAACGATCCATCCGGCACTGGGGGATATTAGACACCGATAAACTCATCTTT
TRDV2,TRDD3,TRDJ1,NA,CACYLHSLKYWGIPPDKLIF,TGTGCCTGTTACCTGCACTCATTGAAGTACTGGGGGATACCACCCGATAAACTCATCTTT
TRDV1,NA,TRDJ1,few,CALGEPFPTNGRGGGFTDKLIF,TGTGCTCTTGGGGAACCCTTTCCTACGAACGGCCGTGGTGGGGGATTCACCGATAAACTCATCTTT
TRDV1,TRDD3,TRDJ1,few,CALGTPAGDKKLIF,TGTGCTCTTGGGACACCCGCCGGGGATAAGAAACTCATCTTT
TRAV29/DV5,NA,TRDJ1,medium-sized,CAASPTLFLAKPYTDKLIF,TGTGCAGCAAGCCCTACACTCTTCCTCGCTAAGCCGTACACCGATAAACTCATCTTT